This T cell receptor (beta chain) emerged from a study of T-cell reconstitution after alpha-beta-depleted transplantation in children. Study-wide findings and caveats: Several hundred graft clones that had expanded were reportedly the source of alpha-beta T cells about two months after transplant. A year had passed since transplant, and T-cell counts and diversity by then came mostly from newly produced T cells.

There are 13 residues in the CDR3. V was pared by 7 bases and J by 4 bases, with 4 bases of the junction left unmatched. The germline V gene has CDR1 MDHEN and CDR2 SYDVKM. Unique molecular identifiers were used to barcode this TCRbeta library. TCRdb itself ran the PCR reads through MiXCR, one entry per CDR3 protein. Counted here are about 240,000 distinct CDR3 sequences, more than 20% occurring once; the ten biggest clones make up roughly 2.5%. On this clonotype itself: Its antigen is as yet unknown.

The TCR was taken from a girl under 10 years old with Fanconi anemia, due to receive a stem cell transplant. The chain recombines TRBV28 with TRBJ2-1; 7 bases are shared with TRBD2. Specimen: PBMCs, collected before TCRalphabeta/CD19-depleted stem cell transplant. The CDR3 bases are TGTGCCAGCAATCGGGGGGTTTACAATGAGCAGTTCTTC. Translation: CASNRGVYNEQFF.